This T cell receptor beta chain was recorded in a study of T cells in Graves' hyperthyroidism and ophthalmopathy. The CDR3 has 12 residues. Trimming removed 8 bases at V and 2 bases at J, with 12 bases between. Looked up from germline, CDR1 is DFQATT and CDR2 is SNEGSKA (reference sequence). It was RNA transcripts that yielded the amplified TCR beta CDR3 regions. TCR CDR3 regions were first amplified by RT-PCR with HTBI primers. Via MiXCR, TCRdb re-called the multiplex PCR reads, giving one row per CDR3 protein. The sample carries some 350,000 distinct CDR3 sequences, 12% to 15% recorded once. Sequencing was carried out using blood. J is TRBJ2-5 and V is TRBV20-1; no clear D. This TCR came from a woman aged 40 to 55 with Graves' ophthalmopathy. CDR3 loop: CSSPGPQETQYF. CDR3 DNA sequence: TGCAGTTCTCCCGGGCCTCAAGAGACCCAGTACTTC.